This T cell receptor (beta chain) was identified in a study of blood T cell repertoires in COVID-19. In the study overall: T cells, B-cell-depleted T cells, or PBMCs provided the cDNA or gDNA that served as material.

This table comes from immunoSEQ multiplex PCR, and its TCRdb copy is limited to in-frame clones, with some not included. The sample lists about 160,000 clones, 70% to 90% seen once, with 8.3% in the top ten. The CDR3 length is 15 residues. Germline-derived CDR1 and CDR2 are MNHEY and SVGAGI. The V segment lost 7 bases and the J segment 5 bases; nucleotides outside the gene matches: 11. The rearrangement links TRBV6-5 to TRBJ2-3; 8 bases line up with TRBD2. This clonotype was sampled from a woman aged 55-75 years with COVID-19, enrolled during active disease. Specimen: peripheral blood. The DNA for the CDR3 is TGTGCCAGCAAGATTAGCGGGGCTCAGGGAGATACGCAGTATTTT. Its protein product is CASKISGAQGDTQYF.